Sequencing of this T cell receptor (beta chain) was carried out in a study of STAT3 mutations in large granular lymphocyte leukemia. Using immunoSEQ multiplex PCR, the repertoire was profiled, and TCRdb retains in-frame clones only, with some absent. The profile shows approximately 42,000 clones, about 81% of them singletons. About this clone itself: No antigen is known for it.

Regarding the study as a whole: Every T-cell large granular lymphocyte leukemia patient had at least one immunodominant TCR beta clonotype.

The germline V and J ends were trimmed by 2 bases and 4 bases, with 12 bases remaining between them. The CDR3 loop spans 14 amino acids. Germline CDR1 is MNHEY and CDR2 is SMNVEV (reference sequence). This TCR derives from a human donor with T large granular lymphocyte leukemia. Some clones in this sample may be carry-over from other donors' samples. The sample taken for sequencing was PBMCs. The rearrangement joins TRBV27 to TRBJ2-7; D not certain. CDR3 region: CASSLPGSKYEQYF. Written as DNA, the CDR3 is TGTGCCAGCAGTTTACCGGGCAGCAAATACGAGCAGTACTTC.